This T cell receptor beta chain is drawn from a study of cytomegalovirus exposure and HLA in healthy donors. Both 60 Vbeta primers and 13 Jbeta primers went into the PCR. The protocol was immunoSEQ multiplex PCR, while the TCRdb copy is restricted to in-frame clones and leaves out a portion. The table has 300,000 or so clones, about 83% seen once. The V gene's germline CDR1 is KGHSH and CDR2 LQKENI. V lost 3 bases and J lost 4; bases outside the gene matches: 1. The CDR3 runs to 16 residues. On this clone: This same CDR3 is encoded by further DNA sequences in the sample.

The sequence derives from a woman aged 40 to 49 in good health and CMV-seropositive. The rearrangement joins TRBV18 to TRBJ2-1; 15 nucleotides align to TRBD2. The sequenced material came from PBMCs. The chain's CDR3 is CASSPGTSGRYNEQFF. For the CDR3, the DNA is TGTGCCAGCTCACCCGGGACTAGCGGGAGGTACAATGAGCAGTTCTTC. Using reference TRBV18 and TRBJ2-1 for the parts outside the CDR3, the full variable domain is NAGVMQNPRHLVRRRGQEARLRCSPMKGHSHVYWYRQLPEEGLKFMVYLQKENIIDESGMPKERFSAEFPKEGPSILRIQQVVRGDSAAYFCASSPGTSGRYNEQFFGPGTRLTVL.